This T cell receptor (beta chain) was sequenced in a study of spatial heterogeneity in lung cancer. Relative to its sample, this clonotype is medium-sized. Because the library targeted alpha chains, this beta chain is an off-target read whose size means little. Time point specified: sample taken at primary tumor resection. Researchers sequenced whole RNA taken from tumor, nontumor lung or frozen PBMC without sorting. TCRdb itself ran the 5' RACE reads through MiXCR, one entry per CDR3 protein. Among around 10,000 distinct CDR3 sequences listed, approximately 4% were seen once. The CDR3 is made up of 12 amino acids. Trimming stripped 6 bases from V and 5 bases from J, with 13 bases between. Per the germline V gene, CDR1 is SQVTM and CDR2 is ANQGSEA.

Specimen: normal lung tissue next to the tumor, collected at surgery. The chain has TRBV29-1 and TRBJ1-2, with D uncertain. This sequence was found in a male donor with early-stage non-small cell lung cancer. As DNA, the CDR3 is TGCAGCGTCCAGTGGCCAGATTATGGCTACACCTTC. Protein: CSVQWPDYGYTF.